This T cell receptor (beta chain) was sequenced in a study of cytomegalovirus exposure and HLA in healthy donors (dated by TCRdb to the late 2010s). Study-level background: In an earlier analysis of 550 to 750 of the donors, less than 350 Gb of sequence data and 120 million or so unique TCR beta sequences from about 180 million T cells were reported. In the later analysis, no new phenotypic data were used to find candidate immune exposures; instead, reliance was placed on TCR beta sequences and their occurrence across donors. The study aimed to test whether cataloging public T cell receptors could reveal signatures of past pathogen exposure. The study combined high-throughput TCR immunosequencing, statistical association of individual TCRs with disease status, and machine learning to predict cytomegalovirus infection status. On average, around 230,000 unique TCR beta nucleotide sequences were sequenced per donor among a few hundred genotyped donors of the cohort, with roughly 18% of those sequences being non-productive. In addition to the first cohort of approximately 650 subjects, a separate validation cohort of approximately 120 different subjects was used. The T cell repertoires of around 730 subjects were profiled by immunosequencing and related to cytomegalovirus serostatus. Because of strong linkage in the cohort, roughly five DR-DQ haplotypes were treated as single units for association and clustering. Every discovery cohort repertoire had been produced on one sequencing platform. A later genetic analysis used genome-wide SNP genotypes for about three fifths of the 666 donors, treating that subset as a discovery cohort. Both class I and class II loci were covered by HLA typing, at four-digit resolution. An early release that covered about 600 HLA-typed donors contained about 300 gigabases of sequencing data and 75 million to 100 million unique TCR sequences. To decide whether each TCR beta V gene segment behaved as functional or pseudogenic, an earlier analysis of some 580 of the donors relied on high-throughput TCR beta sequencing. Typing coverage differed by locus: A, B, C, DRB1 and DQB1 were typed in about 629-640 donors, DQA1 in about 500, DPA1 in around 610, and DPB1 in just under 480. Donor age, sex, ethnicity and CMV serostatus were collected together with the repertoire data. Of the roughly 400 genotyped donors, 65% to 90% fell in the genetic ancestry cluster associated with self-reported Caucasian donors. A later analysis re-examined previously published TCR beta repertoires from 500 to 700 donors and added high-resolution HLA genotyping to investigate patterns of TCR occurrence.

Library prep was done by the immunoSEQ multiplex PCR assay. For the multiplex PCR, a mixture combining 60 forward primers for TCR Vbeta segments and 13 reverse primers for TCR Jbeta segments was used. A multiplex PCR assay on genomic DNA amplified the CDR3 region of rearranged TCR beta genes. The amplified TCR beta libraries were sequenced on the Illumina HiSeq System as 87-base-pair reads. Per the source publication's procedure: A later analysis tallied roughly 78 million unique TCR beta chains across the 666 repertoires, and some 12 million of those chains were shared by two or more donors. To remove PCR and sequencing errors, raw reads were error-corrected and collapsed into unique sequences using a nearest-neighbor algorithm that merged closely related sequences. To assign V, D and J gene segments, CDR3 sequences were aligned to IMGT reference sequences. Each retained sequence needed at least a six-nucleotide match to both a V gene segment and a J gene segment. A rearrangement counted as productive if the CDR3 had no stop codons and remained in frame with V and J, and every other rearrangement counted as non-productive. CDR3 was defined by IMGT convention, running from the second conserved V-encoded cysteine to the conserved J-encoded phenylalanine. In an earlier analysis of roughly 610 of the donors, sequences lacking an unambiguous match to a single V gene segment were excluded. An earlier analysis of 550 to 650 of the donors classified V segments as functional when productive rearrangements were above 56.7% and as segregating when the standard deviation between donors was above 5%. A statistical classification framework was built to diagnose cytomegalovirus status from the catalog of TCR beta chain sequences. In a later analysis, TCR nucleotide sequences were compared against IMGT/GENE-DB human TR gene sequences so that V and J genes could be assigned. Using the TCRdist pipeline, a later analysis assigned CDR3 sequences along with most-parsimonious VDJ recombination scenarios. In a later analysis, each TCR beta chain was defined by its CDR3 amino acid sequence together with its V-gene family, and reads without a unique V-gene family were excluded. As a way to deal with suspected cross-contamination and a sequencing artifact, a later analysis dropped roughly 620 nucleotide sequences that were highly shared and had low generation probability. In a later analysis, a clonal expansion index for each public chain was calculated from normalized within-repertoire ranks of inferred template counts. In a later analysis, generation probabilities were computed using a VDJ recombination model fitted to out-of-frame rearrangements, and the results were checked against IGoR. A later analysis scored TCR-TCR, TCR-HLA and TCR-CMV co-occurrence with hypergeometric tests, applying a repertoire-size bias correction to TCR pairs. A later analysis estimated false discovery rates by permuting HLA or CMV assignments 20 times. In a later analysis, co-occurring TCRs were grouped using DBSCAN, with TCRdist sequence similarity added in when clustering inside HLA-allele-positive subsets. Repertoires with fewer than 30,000 or more than 120,000 public chains, plus five repertoires with anomalous nucleotide sharing, were excluded from co-occurrence clustering. TCRdb obtained this table from immuneACCESS and retained in-frame rearrangements with V and J assigned. These tables miss some clones; where compared with another copy, unresolved V genes account for less than half of the shortfall, and the remainder is unexplained. V and J calls and clone size are those listed in that table; D and trimming were worked out from the DNA. This sample lists a few hundred thousand clones; just over 70% were detected once. The ten largest clones represent about 2.2% of the sample.

On this clone itself: The antigen it binds to is not known. No quality values exist for individual bases; no much larger clone is one base distant.

Study-wide conclusions, independent of this receptor: A further reported finding was that TCR beta sequences accurately predicted the HLA-A and HLA-B alleles for most subjects in the first cohort. The earlier analysis of approximately 540 of the donors excluded roughly 17 rarely observed V segments, including chromosome 9 orphons, because counts were too low. While some public TCRs were present in many individuals, most TCR sequences turned up only very rarely across donors. The authors suggested that the approach could potentially be extended to other disease states and immunological phenotypes. Only TCR beta chains were sequenced in this cohort, and the absence of alpha or paired-chain data limited detectable features. Because HLA typing was unavailable for some donors at each locus, only the typed subset was used in association tests. When HLA alleles, especially DR and DQ, strongly co-occurred, attributing TCR associations to individual alleles was difficult. A later analysis found that most CMV-associated TCR beta chains appeared HLA-restricted, with HLA associations seemingly driven largely by CMV exposure. The classifier was reported to diagnose cytomegalovirus status with high specificity and sensitivity in both the original cohort and the validation cohort. At a false discovery rate of 0.05, a later analysis linked some 18,000 TCR beta sequences to specific HLA alleles. In vitro tests confirmed that a few of the cytomegalovirus-associated TCR beta chains recognize cytomegalovirus antigens. Presence/absence analyses assumed roughly uniform sequencing depth across donors, an assumption that may not hold. In the study, around 150 TCR beta chains were listed as associated with cytomegalovirus. In a later genetic analysis, a missense DCLRE1C variant was associated with V-gene and J-gene trimming of TCR beta chains, and the association was replicated in an independent cohort. Broadly in line with IMGT annotations, most TCR beta V segments showed up in productive rearrangements about 87% or about 30% of the time in an earlier analysis of 587 of the donors. Some IMGT-functional V segments, including TRBV6-2 and TRBV6-3, could not be told apart with the 87-base-pair reads, so those segments were excluded. The only immune exposure information available for the cohort was CMV serostatus. A group of highly shared sequence variants was considered likely to be a technical artifact of the sequencing pipeline. Compared with equally common non-associated chains, HLA-associated TCR beta chains in a later analysis were more clonally expanded and had lower generation probabilities. Correlated functional status among segregating V segments might be attributable to linkage disequilibrium, but an unknown experimental factor could not be ruled out. In a later analysis, TCR association rates were found to vary across HLA loci, with the most associated TCRs seen for DRB1 alleles and the fewest for HLA-C alleles. A later analysis reported that several top co-occurrence clusters appeared linked to parvovirus B19, influenza, CMV and Epstein-Barr virus. A later genetic analysis reported fewer N-insertions in productive TCRs among donors in an Asian-associated ancestry cluster than the roughly 700-donor mean.

Taken from cysteine to phenylalanine, the CDR3 has 12 residues. The kept DNA is CDR3 alone, 36 bases in frame from the first base. V drops 2 bases and J drops 7 bases, leaving 9 bases in between. Based on the germline V gene, the CDR1 and CDR2 sequences are MGHDK and SYGVNS. The cohort comprised 550 to 700 healthy bone marrow donors. At the time of sampling, all cohort members were nominally healthy, though unrecorded immune exposures were likely present. The donor tested CMV seronegative, placing the donor among the 300 to 450 seronegative members of the cohort. A peripheral blood sample was provided by each donor, and peripheral blood mononuclear cells were used for TCR beta sequencing. Genomic DNA was extracted from the blood cell samples with the Qiagen DNeasy Blood Extraction Kit.

The source of this sequence is a female donor in good health and CMV-seronegative. The sample taken for sequencing was PBMCs. This receptor chain uses TRBV25-1 and TRBJ2-7, with no confidently assigned D gene. CDR3 reads: CASSEGPAEQYF. The base sequence is TGTGCCAGCAGTGAAGGTCCAGCGGAGCAGTACTTC.